A selection of T cell receptor beta chains follows, all from one sample in a study of beta chain features in type 1 diabetes. Only in-frame clones appear in the TCRdb table, and some are missing; sequencing was by immunoSEQ multiplex PCR. This sample yields 400,000 to 550,000 clones, of which more than 9.5% are seen a single time; 0.045% to 0.05% belongs to the top ten. Material for sequencing was naive CD4+ T cells from blood. The receptors derive from a woman between 18 and 29 years old in good health. The CDR3 runs from the conserved cysteine through the conserved F or W. Fields, in order: J gene, clone size, D gene, V gene, CDR3 DNA, CDR3 protein. The D gene is left open where the match is weak. A row's size may be missing; if present it is once, few, many or a size class.

TRBJ2-6 | few | . | TRBV4-1 | TGCGCCAGCAGCCCCCAGAGGCAGGGAGGCCGTGGGGCCAACGTCCTGACTTTC | CASSPQRQGGRGANVLTF
TRBJ2-3 | . | . | TRBV11-2 | TGTGCCAGCAGCTTAGGGGAGAGAGATACGCAGTATTTT | CASSLGERDTQYF
TRBJ1-1 | . | . | TRBV6-5 | TGTGCCAGCAGTTATAGTTCCCCCAAGTGGGGTGAAGCTTTCTTT | CASSYSSPKWGEAFF
TRBJ2-7 | . | TRBD1 | TRBV5-1 | TGCGCCAGCAGCTCACAGGGGGCCGTCTACGAGCAGTACTTC | CASSSQGAVYEQYF
TRBJ1-2 | few | . | TRBV2 | TGTGCCAGCAGTCTACAGGGCGCTATCGGTGGCTACACCTTC | CASSLQGAIGGYTF
TRBJ2-2 | . | . | TRBV27 | TGTGCCAGCAGAGCTAACGGCGCGAACACCGGGGAGCTGTTTTTT | CASRANGANTGELFF
TRBJ1-2 | few | TRBD1 | TRBV6-5 | TGTGCCAGCAGGTACGACGGACAGGCTTATGGCTACACCTTC | CASRYDGQAYGYTF
TRBJ1-5 | few | . | TRBV7-8 | TGTGCCAGCAGGCGTTTGGGTTTGGAACAGCCCCAGCATTTT | CASRRLGLEQPQHF
TRBJ2-5 | . | TRBD1 | TRBV28 | TGTGCCAGCAGAAGGACAGGCAAGGAGACCCAGTACTTC | CASRRTGKETQYF
TRBJ2-5 | few | TRBD2 | TRBV27 | TGTGCCAGCAGTCAATCGCGTCTAGCGGGGGACGAGGAGACCCAGTACTTC | CASSQSRLAGDEETQYF
TRBJ2-7 | few | . | TRBV7-9 | TGTGCCAGCAGCTTTACCCGGGGCCCGAACTCCTACGAGCAGTACTTC | CASSFTRGPNSYEQYF
TRBJ1-2 | few | TRBD1 | TRBV19 | TGTGCCAGTAGTACCCCCGGGACAGGGTACACTAACTATGGCTACACCTTC | CASSTPGTGYTNYGYTF
TRBJ1-6 | . | . | TRBV13 | TGTGCCAGCAGCTTAGGCCTCGGGGTTGGTTCACCCCTCCACTTT | CASSLGLGVGSPLHF
TRBJ2-6 | few | . | TRBV19 | TGTGCCAGTCGCGCCGGGGCCAACGTCCTGACTTTC | CASRAGANVLTF
TRBJ2-3 | few | TRBD2 | TRBV7-2 | TGTGCCAGCAGCTCCGGGACTAGCGGCGATACGCAGTATTTT | CASSSGTSGDTQYF
TRBJ2-3 | . | . | TRBV11-3 | TGTGCCAGCAGCCGGGGATACACAGATACGCAGTATTTT | CASSRGYTDTQYF